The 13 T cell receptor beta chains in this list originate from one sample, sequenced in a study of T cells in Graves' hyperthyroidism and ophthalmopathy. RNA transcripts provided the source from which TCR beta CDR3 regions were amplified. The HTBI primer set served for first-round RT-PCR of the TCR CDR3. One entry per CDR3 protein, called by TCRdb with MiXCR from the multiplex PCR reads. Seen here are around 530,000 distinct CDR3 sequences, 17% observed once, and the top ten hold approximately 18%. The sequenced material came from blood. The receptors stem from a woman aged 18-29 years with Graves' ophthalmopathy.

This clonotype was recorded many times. DNA for the CDR3: TGTGCCAGCAGCCCCTCAGGAAAAGGGGTGAATCAGCCCCAGCATTTT. Protein: CASSPSGKGVNQPQHF. This sequence joins TRBV6-2 or TRBV6-3 and TRBJ1-5, with a possible D match to TRBD1 (5 bases). Trimming left V 6 bases short and J 4 bases short, with 19 bases between. CDR3 size: 16 residues. CDR1 is MNHEY, CDR2 SVGEGT, per germline.

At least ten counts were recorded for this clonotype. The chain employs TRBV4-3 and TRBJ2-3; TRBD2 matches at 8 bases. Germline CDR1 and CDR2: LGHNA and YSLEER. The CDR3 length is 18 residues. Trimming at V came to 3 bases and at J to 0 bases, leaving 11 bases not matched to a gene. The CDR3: CASSQDPGLAASTDTQYF. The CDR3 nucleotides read TGCGCCAGCAGCCAGGACCCCGGACTAGCAGCAAGCACAGATACGCAGTATTTT.

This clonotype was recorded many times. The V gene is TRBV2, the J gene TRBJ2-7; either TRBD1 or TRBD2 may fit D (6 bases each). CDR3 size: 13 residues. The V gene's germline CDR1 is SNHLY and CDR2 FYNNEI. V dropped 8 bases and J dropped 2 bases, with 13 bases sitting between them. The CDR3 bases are TGTGCCAGCGTTAAGGGGGGCCCCTACGAGCAGTACTTC. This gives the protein CASVKGGPYEQYF.

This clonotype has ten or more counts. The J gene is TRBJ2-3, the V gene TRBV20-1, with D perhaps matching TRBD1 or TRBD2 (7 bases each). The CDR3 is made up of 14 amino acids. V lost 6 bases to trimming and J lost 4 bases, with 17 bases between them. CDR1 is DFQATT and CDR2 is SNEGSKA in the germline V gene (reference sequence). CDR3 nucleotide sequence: TGCAGTGCCCACAGGGGAGGGTCGGCAGATACGCAGTATTTT. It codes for CSAHRGGSADTQYF.

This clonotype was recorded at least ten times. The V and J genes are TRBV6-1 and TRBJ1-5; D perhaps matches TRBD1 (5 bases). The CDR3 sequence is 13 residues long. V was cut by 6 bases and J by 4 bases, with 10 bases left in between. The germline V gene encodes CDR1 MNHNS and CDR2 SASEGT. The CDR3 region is CASSIQENQPQHF. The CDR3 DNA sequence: TGTGCCAGCAGCATACAGGAGAATCAGCCCCAGCATTTT.

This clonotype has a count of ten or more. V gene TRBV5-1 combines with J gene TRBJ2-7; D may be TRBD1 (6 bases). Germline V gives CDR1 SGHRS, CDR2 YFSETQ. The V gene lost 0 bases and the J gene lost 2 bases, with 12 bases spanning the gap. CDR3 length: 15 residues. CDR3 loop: CASSLEGDGTYEQYF. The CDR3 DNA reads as TGCGCCAGCAGCTTGGAGGGGGACGGGACCTACGAGCAGTACTTC.

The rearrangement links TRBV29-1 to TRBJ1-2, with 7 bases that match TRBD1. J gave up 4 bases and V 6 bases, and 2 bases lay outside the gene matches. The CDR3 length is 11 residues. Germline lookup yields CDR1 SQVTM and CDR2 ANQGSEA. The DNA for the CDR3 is TGCAGCGTAGGGGACAGCTATGGCTACACCTTC. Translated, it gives CSVGDSYGYTF.

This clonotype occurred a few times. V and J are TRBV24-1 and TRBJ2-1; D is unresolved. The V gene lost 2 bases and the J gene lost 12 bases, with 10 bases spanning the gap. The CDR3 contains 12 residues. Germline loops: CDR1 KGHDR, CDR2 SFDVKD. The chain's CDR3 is CATSDSFAWQFF. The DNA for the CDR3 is TGTGCCACCAGTGATTCATTTGCGTGGCAGTTCTTC.

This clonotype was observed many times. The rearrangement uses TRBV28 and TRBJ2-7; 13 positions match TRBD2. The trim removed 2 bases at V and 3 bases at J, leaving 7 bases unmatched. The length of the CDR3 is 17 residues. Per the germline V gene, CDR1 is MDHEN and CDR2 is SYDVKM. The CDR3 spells CASSLQGLAGPNYEQYF. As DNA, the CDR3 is TGTGCCAGCAGTTTACAGGGACTAGCGGGGCCCAACTACGAGCAGTACTTC.

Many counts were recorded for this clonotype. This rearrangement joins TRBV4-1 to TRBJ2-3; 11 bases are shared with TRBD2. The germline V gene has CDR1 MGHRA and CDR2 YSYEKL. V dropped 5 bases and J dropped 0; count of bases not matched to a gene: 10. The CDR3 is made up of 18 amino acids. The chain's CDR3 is CASSWGPSGRTSTDTQYF. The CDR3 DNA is TGCGCCAGCAGCTGGGGACCTAGCGGGAGGACTAGCACAGATACGCAGTATTTT.

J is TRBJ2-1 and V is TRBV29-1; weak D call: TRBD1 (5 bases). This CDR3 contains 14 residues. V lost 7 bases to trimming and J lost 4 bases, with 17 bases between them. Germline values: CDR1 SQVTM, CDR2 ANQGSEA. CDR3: CSALDTSRYNEQFF. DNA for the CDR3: TGCAGCGCCCTGGACACTTCAAGGTACAATGAGCAGTTCTTC.

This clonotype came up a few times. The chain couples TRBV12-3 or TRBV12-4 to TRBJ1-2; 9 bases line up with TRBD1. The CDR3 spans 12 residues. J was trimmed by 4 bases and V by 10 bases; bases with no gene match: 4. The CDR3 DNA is TGTGCCACCTCGGGACAGGGCTATGGCTACACCTTC. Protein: CATSGQGYGYTF.

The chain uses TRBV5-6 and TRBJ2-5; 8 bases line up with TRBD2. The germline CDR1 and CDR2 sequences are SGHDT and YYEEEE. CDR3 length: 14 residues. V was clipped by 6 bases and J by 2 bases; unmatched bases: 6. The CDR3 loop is CASNPGLGQETQYF. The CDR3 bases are TGTGCCAGCAATCCGGGACTAGGTCAAGAGACCCAGTACTTC.